These 10 T cell receptor beta chains share one sample of origin, sequenced in a study of blood T cell repertoires in COVID-19. The assay was immunoSEQ multiplex PCR, and TCRdb's table has in-frame clones only and misses some. The table has some 70,000 clones, around 80% seen once. Material: peripheral blood. The receptors originated from a woman between 45 and 60 years old with acute or convalescent COVID-19.

This clone came up a few times. The chain couples TRBV27 to TRBJ2-5; 10 bases fit TRBD1. Germline V gives CDR1 MNHEY, CDR2 SMNVEV (reference sequence). CDR3 length: 15 amino acids. V was pared by 4 bases and J by 5 bases, with 7 bases of the junction left unmatched. The CDR3 region is CASSSSTGGLETQYF. The CDR3, as DNA: TGTGCCAGCAGTTCGTCGACAGGGGGCTTGGAGACCCAGTACTTC.

This clone was picked up a small number of times. The genes are TRBV6-1 and TRBJ2-1, with a possible D match to TRBD1 (6 bases). Deletions cut 0 bases from V and 10 bases from J, with 13 bases between. The CDR3 spans 14 residues. Germline lookup yields CDR1 MNHNS and CDR2 SASEGT. Written as DNA, the CDR3 is TGTGCCAGCAGTGAAGCGGGCGGACAGTCGGAGCAGTTCTTC. It yields the protein CASSEAGGQSEQFF.

This sequence joins TRBV24-1 and TRBJ2-2; D might be TRBD2 (5 bases). CDR1 is KGHDR, CDR2 SFDVKD, per germline. The length of the CDR3 is 15 residues. Trimming removed 2 bases from V and 1 base from J, with 7 bases in between. The CDR3 loop is CATSDSGKNTGELFF. The CDR3, as DNA: TGTGCCACCAGTGATTCCGGGAAGAACACCGGGGAGCTGTTTTTT.

The CDR3 DNA reads TGTGCCAGCAGCCTCCTAGCGGGTGAGCAGTTCTTC. This translates into CASSLLAGEQFF. The gene calls are TRBV7-2 and TRBJ2-1; 8 bases are shared with TRBD2. CDR3 size: 12 residues. Germline assignment: CDR1 SGHTA and CDR2 FQGNSA. V gave up 5 bases and J gave up 9 bases; unmatched junction bases: 3.

The J gene is TRBJ2-7, the V gene TRBV5-5; tentatively, D is TRBD1 (7 bases). Trimming took 3 bases from V and 1 from J, leaving 11 bases between them. This CDR3 spans 14 amino acids. Germline CDR1 and CDR2: SGHKS and YYEKEE (reference sequence). The CDR3 here is CASSSQGGSYEQYF. The CDR3 nucleotides are TGTGCCAGCAGCTCCCAGGGGGGATCCTACGAGCAGTACTTC.

V usage is TRBV4-2 and J usage is TRBJ2-1; 8 nucleotides agree with TRBD1. V lost 3 bases to trimming and J lost 0 bases; unmatched junction nucleotides: 10. The CDR3 sequence is 18 residues long. Germline lookup yields CDR1 LGHNA and CDR2 YNFKEQ. The CDR3 sequence: CASSQGPPGQDSYNEQFF. Here the CDR3 DNA reads TGTGCCAGCAGCCAGGGCCCACCGGGACAGGACTCCTACAATGAGCAGTTCTTC.

V usage is TRBV11-2 and J usage is TRBJ2-7; D remains ambiguous. The CDR3 has 14 residues. Germline V gives CDR1 SGHAT, CDR2 FQNNGV. V lost 5 bases and J lost 0, with 11 bases in between. CDR3 coding DNA: TGTGCCAGCAGCCCCACGACAAGCTCCTACGAGCAGTACTTC. Amino acids: CASSPTTSSYEQYF.

The chain combines TRBV7-2 with TRBJ2-3; 8 bases fit TRBD1. After removal of 6 bases from V and 1 base from J, the junction contained 6 bases not matched to a gene. The CDR3 extends over 15 amino acids. CDR1 and CDR2 from the germline V gene are SGHTA and FQGNSA. The DNA for the CDR3 is TGTGCCAGCAGGAGAGGGGGACAGGGCACAGATACGCAGTATTTT. This encodes CASRRGGQGTDTQYF.

The chain employs TRBV9 and TRBJ2-1; 8 nucleotides line up with TRBD1. Germline V CDR1 and CDR2: SGDLS, YYNGEE. The CDR3 runs to 15 residues. Unmatched junction bases numbered 9, after V lost 3 bases and J lost 7 bases. The CDR3 sequence is CASSASGGITNEQFF. CDR3 bases: TGTGCCAGCAGCGCTTCAGGGGGCATTACAAATGAGCAGTTCTTC.

V is TRBV2 and J is TRBJ2-1; D gene unclear. The germline V gene has CDR1 SNHLY and CDR2 FYNNEI. CDR3 length equals 12 residues. The ends were cut back, 6 bases at V and 3 bases at J, with 6 bases in the middle. The CDR3 DNA is TGTGCCAGCAGGAGCGACTACAATGAGCAGTTCTTC. Its protein product is CASRSDYNEQFF.